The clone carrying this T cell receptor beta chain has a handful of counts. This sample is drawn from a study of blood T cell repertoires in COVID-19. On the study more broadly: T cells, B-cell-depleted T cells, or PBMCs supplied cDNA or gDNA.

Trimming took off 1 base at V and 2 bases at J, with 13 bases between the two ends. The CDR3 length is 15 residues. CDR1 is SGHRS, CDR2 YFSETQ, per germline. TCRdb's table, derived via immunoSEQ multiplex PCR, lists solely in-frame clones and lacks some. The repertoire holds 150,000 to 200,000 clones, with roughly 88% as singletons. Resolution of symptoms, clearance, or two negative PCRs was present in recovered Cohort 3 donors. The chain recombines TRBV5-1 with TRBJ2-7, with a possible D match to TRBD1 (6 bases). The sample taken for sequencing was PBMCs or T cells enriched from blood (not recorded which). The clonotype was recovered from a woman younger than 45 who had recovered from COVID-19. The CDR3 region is CASSLTGSPPYEQYF. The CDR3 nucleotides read TGCGCCAGCAGCTTGACAGGGAGCCCCCCCTACGAGCAGTACTTC. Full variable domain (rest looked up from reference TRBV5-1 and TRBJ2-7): KAGVTQTPRYLIKTRGQQVTLSCSPISGHRSVSWYQQTPGQGLQFLFEYFSETQRNKGNFPGRFSGRQFSNSRSEMNVSTLELGDSALYLCASSLTGSPPYEQYFGPGTRLTVT.